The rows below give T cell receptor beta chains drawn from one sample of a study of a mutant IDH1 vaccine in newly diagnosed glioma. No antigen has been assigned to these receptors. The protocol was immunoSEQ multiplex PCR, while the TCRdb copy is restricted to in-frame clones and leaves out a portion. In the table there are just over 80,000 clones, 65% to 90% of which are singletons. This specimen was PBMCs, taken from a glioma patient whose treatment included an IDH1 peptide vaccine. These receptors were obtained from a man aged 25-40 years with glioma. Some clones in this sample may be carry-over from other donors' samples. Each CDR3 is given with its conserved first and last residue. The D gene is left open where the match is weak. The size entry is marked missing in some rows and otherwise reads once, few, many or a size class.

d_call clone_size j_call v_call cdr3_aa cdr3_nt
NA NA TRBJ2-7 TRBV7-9 CASSLERVRGSEQYF TGTGCCAGCAGCTTAGAGAGAGTCAGGGGATCCGAGCAGTACTTC
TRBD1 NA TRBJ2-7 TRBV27 CASGTSDRGASYEQYF TGTGCCAGCGGGACCTCGGACAGGGGGGCCTCCTACGAGCAGTACTTC
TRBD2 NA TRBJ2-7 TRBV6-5 CASSYGLAPSYEQYF TGTGCCAGCAGTTACGGACTAGCGCCTTCCTACGAGCAGTACTTC
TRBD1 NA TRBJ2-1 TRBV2 CAIVQGAIGEQFF TGTGCCATAGTACAGGGGGCGATTGGTGAGCAGTTCTTC
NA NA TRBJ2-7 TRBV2 CASSGGEQYF TGTGCCAGCAGTGGCGGTGAGCAGTACTTC
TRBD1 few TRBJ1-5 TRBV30 CALDRGRGQPQHF TGTGCCTTGGACAGGGGGCGAGGTCAGCCCCAGCATTTT
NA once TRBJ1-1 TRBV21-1 CASSKALRQGAKNTEAFF TGTGCCAGCAGCAAAGCCCTTCGGCAGGGGGCTAAAAACACTGAAGCTTTCTTT
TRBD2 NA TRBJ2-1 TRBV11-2 CASSSGLAGTYNEQFF TGTGCCAGCAGCTCTGGACTAGCGGGGACTTACAATGAGCAGTTCTTC
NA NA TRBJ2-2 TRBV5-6 CASGRGSGELFF TGTGCCAGCGGTAGGGGATCCGGGGAGCTGTTTTTT
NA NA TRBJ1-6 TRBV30 CAWSPGTTFQNSPLHF TGTGCCTGGAGTCCCGGGACAACTTTTCAAAATTCACCCCTCCACTTT
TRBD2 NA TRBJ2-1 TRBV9 CASSVALAAYNEQFF TGTGCCAGCAGCGTAGCACTAGCGGCCTACAATGAGCAGTTCTTC
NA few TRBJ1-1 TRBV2 CASSEEAGLNTEAFF TGTGCCAGCAGTGAGGAAGCAGGATTGAACACTGAAGCTTTCTTT
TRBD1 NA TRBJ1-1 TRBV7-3 CASRPNTGGFLTEAFF TGTGCCAGCAGACCCAATACAGGGGGCTTTTTAACTGAAGCTTTCTTT
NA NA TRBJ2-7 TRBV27 CASSSWGRAYEQYF TGTGCCAGCAGTTCTTGGGGGCGTGCCTACGAGCAGTACTTC
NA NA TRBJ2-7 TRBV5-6 CASSFGGYEQYF TGTGCCAGCAGCTTCGGGGGCTACGAGCAGTACTTC
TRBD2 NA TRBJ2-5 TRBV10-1 CASSAPSVGTSLETQYF TGCGCCAGCAGTGCACCTAGTGTCGGGACTAGCTTAGAGACCCAGTACTTC
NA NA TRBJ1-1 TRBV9 CASSFTVNTEAFF TGTGCCAGCAGCTTCACAGTGAACACTGAAGCTTTCTTT
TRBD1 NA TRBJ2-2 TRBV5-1 CASSSWTGPWAGELFF TGCGCCAGCAGCTCCTGGACAGGGCCGTGGGCCGGGGAGCTGTTTTTT
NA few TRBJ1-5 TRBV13 CASSAGGSNQPQHF TGTGCCAGCAGTGCGGGGGGGAGCAATCAGCCCCAGCATTTT
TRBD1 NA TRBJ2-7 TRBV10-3 CAISDPRTGWDEQYF TGTGCCATCAGTGACCCGAGGACAGGATGGGACGAGCAGTACTTC
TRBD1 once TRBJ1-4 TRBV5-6 CASSSGQGAGEKLFF TGTGCCAGCAGCAGCGGACAGGGGGCTGGAGAAAAACTGTTTTTT
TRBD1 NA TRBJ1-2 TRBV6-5 CASGTGVFRDYGYTF TGTGCCAGCGGGACAGGGGTTTTTCGGGACTATGGCTACACCTTC
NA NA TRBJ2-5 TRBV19 CASSGITGRTQYF TGTGCCAGTAGTGGAATTACAGGGAGGACCCAGTACTTC
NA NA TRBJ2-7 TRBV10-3 CAIKGWSISGAAGYEQYF TGTGCCATCAAAGGCTGGAGTATCTCAGGGGCAGCGGGCTACGAGCAGTACTTC
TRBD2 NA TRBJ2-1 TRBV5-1 CASSFMGLERDEQFF TGCGCCAGCAGCTTCATGGGACTAGAAAGGGATGAGCAGTTCTTC
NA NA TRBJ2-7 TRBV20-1 CSAAISYEQYF TGCAGTGCTGCTATCTCCTACGAGCAGTACTTC
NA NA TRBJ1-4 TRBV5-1 CASSLGATNEKLFF TGCGCCAGCAGCCTAGGCGCCACTAATGAAAAACTGTTTTTT
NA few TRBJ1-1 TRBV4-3 CASSLDRNTEAFF TGCGCCAGCAGCCTTGACAGGAACACTGAAGCTTTCTTT
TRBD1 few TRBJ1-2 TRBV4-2 CASSRQGGYTF TGTGCCAGCAGCCGACAGGGTGGCTACACCTTC
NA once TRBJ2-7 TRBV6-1 CASSALHEQYF TGTGCCAGCAGTGCACTCCACGAGCAGTACTTC
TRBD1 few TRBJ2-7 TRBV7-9 CASSSGQPFDLSSYEQYF TGTGCCAGCAGCTCGGGACAGCCTTTCGATTTGTCGTCCTACGAGCAGTACTTC
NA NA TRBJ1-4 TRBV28 CASSLRGLGEKLFF TGTGCCAGCAGTTTGAGGGGGTTGGGTGAAAAACTGTTTTTT
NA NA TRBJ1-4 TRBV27 CASRPGGGREKLFF TGTGCCAGCAGACCCGGCGGGGGTAGGGAAAAACTGTTTTTT
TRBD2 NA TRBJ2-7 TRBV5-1 CASSLLLGGSYEQYF TGCGCCAGCAGCTTGCTTCTGGGGGGGTCCTACGAGCAGTACTTC
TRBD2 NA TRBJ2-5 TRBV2 CASSEPEGTSGFQETQYF TGTGCCAGCAGTGAACCCGAGGGGACTAGCGGGTTCCAAGAGACCCAGTACTTC
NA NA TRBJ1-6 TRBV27 CASSSQGSDPWSPLHF TGTGCCAGCAGTTCTCAGGGGTCAGATCCTTGGTCACCCCTCCACTTT
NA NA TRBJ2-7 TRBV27 CASSSLSYEQYF TGTGCCAGCAGTTCGCTCTCCTACGAGCAGTACTTC
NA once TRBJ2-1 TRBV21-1 CASSRLGAGGSDEQFF TGTGCCAGCAGCAGGCTAGGAGCGGGAGGTAGTGATGAGCAGTTCTTC
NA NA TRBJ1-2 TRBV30 CALLGEGGYTF TGTGCCCTACTGGGGGAAGGGGGCTACACCTTC
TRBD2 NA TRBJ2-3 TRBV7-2 CASSSPLAGPGGTDTQYF TGTGCCAGCAGCTCTCCCCTAGCGGGGCCAGGGGGCACAGATACGCAGTATTTT
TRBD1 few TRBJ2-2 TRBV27 CASSSTGQGSGELFF TGTGCCAGCAGTTCTACGGGACAGGGCAGCGGGGAGCTGTTTTTT
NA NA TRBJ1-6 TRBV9 CASSRGAGDNSPLHF TGTGCCAGCAGCCGGGGTGCAGGGGATAATTCACCCCTCCACTTT
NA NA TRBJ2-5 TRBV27 CASSILNQETQYF TGTGCCAGCAGCATCCTCAACCAAGAGACCCAGTACTTC
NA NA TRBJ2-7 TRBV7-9 CASSLAIRFYEQYF TGTGCCAGCAGCTTAGCGATAAGGTTCTACGAGCAGTACTTC
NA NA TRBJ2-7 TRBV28 CASSLKQGTTTYEQYF TGTGCCAGCAGTTTAAAGCAGGGGACAACAACCTACGAGCAGTACTTC
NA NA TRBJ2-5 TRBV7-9 CASSPGHTAPETQYF TGTGCCAGCAGCCCCGGCCACACCGCGCCAGAGACCCAGTACTTC
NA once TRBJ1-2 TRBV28 CASSSGYRAYGYTF TGTGCCAGCAGTTCAGGGTATAGGGCCTATGGCTACACCTTC
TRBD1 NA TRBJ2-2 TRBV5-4 CASSLVRTGIGELFF TGTGCCAGCAGCTTGGTGCGGACAGGGATCGGGGAGCTGTTTTTT
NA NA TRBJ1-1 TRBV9 CASSVGMNTEAFF TGTGCCAGCAGCGTAGGTATGAACACTGAAGCTTTCTTT
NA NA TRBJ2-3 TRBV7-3 CASSLNWGDTQYF TGTGCCAGCAGCTTAAACTGGGGGGATACGCAGTATTTT
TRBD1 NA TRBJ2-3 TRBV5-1 CASSWAGTGRTDTQYF TGCGCCAGCAGCTGGGCCGGGACAGGGAGGACAGATACGCAGTATTTT
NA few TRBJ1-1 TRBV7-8 CASSLVRVGSAFF TGTGCCAGCAGCTTAGTTAGGGTTGGTTCAGCTTTCTTT
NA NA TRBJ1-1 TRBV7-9 CASSPQTVTTEAFF TGTGCCAGCAGCCCCCAGACGGTGACCACTGAAGCTTTCTTT
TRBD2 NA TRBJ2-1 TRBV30 CACGGASYNEQFF TGTGCCTGCGGGGGGGCGTCCTACAATGAGCAGTTCTTC
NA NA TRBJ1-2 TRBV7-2 CASSLARNQGAYGYTF TGTGCCAGCAGCTTAGCGCGGAACCAGGGCGCCTATGGCTACACCTTC
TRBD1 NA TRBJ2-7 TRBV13 CASSNLTTGVYSYEQYF TGTGCCAGCAGCAACTTAACGACAGGGGTCTATTCCTACGAGCAGTACTTC
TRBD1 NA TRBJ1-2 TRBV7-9 CASSLVRTGSNYGYTF TGTGCCAGCAGCTTAGTTAGGACAGGGTCCAACTATGGCTACACCTTC
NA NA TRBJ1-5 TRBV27 CASSFSGQPQHF TGTGCCAGCAGTTTCAGTGGGCAGCCCCAGCATTTT
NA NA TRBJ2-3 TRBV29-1 CSVDTDTQYF TGCAGCGTCGATACAGATACGCAGTATTTT
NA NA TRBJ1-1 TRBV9 CASSVNPGRRMNTEAFF TGTGCCAGCAGCGTCAACCCGGGACGGAGAATGAACACTGAAGCTTTCTTT